A selection of T cell receptor beta chains follows, all from one sample in a study of T cell repertoires in cytomegalovirus infection. Each CDR3 protein is one row after TCRdb ran MiXCR on the reads. Here the sample spans roughly 990,000 distinct CDR3 sequences, about a third being singletons. No cognate antigen is known for these TCRs. The specimen comprised cultured CD8+ T cells from PBMCs, sampled from culture after CMV antigen stimulation. All receptors derive from a human donor in good health (CMV status not recorded). Some clones in this sample may be carry-over from other donors' samples. Both conserved end residues are part of each CDR3. Each record gives: clone size, J gene, D gene, V gene, CDR3 DNA, CDR3 protein. A D gene is named only where the DNA matches it firmly. A row's size may be missing; if present it is once, few, many or a size class.

few TRBJ1-1 - TRBV11-2 TGTGCCAGCAGCTTAGGGATAGGTACAGGGGAAGCTTTCTTT CASSLGIGTGEAFF
- TRBJ2-3 - TRBV18 TGTGCCAGCTCCACCACGCACGACACCTACACAGATACGCAGTATTTT CASSTTHDTYTDTQYF
many TRBJ2-3 - TRBV7-2 TGTGCCAGCAGCTTATTCAGGGCGACAGATACGCAGTATTTT CASSLFRATDTQYF
- TRBJ2-5 - TRBV12-3/TRBV12-4 TGTGCCAGCAGTTTGATTCGGGTTTTCGAGACCCAGTACTTC CASSLIRVFETQYF
many TRBJ2-5 TRBD1 TRBV7-6 TGTGCCAGCAGCCGGGGACAGTCACAGCAAGAGACCCAGTACTTC CASSRGQSQQETQYF
many TRBJ1-2 - TRBV12-3/TRBV12-4 TGTGCCAGCAGTTTACCCCGCGCAATCCGCAACGGCTACACCTTC CASSLPRAIRNGYTF
- TRBJ1-4 TRBD1 TRBV11-2 TGTGCCAGCAGCGCGAGACAGGGACTTAATGAAAAACTGTTTTTT CASSARQGLNEKLFF
few TRBJ1-5 TRBD1 TRBV2 TGTGCCAGCAGGGGGACAGACGGCAATCAGCCCCAGCATTTT CASRGTDGNQPQHF
- TRBJ2-7 - TRBV9 TGTGCCAGCAGCGTAGAAGGAGGCAGCACCTACGAGCAGTACTTC CASSVEGGSTYEQYF
few TRBJ2-1 TRBD1 TRBV4-3 TGCGCCAGCAGCCTTCTACAGGGGTCCCACAATGAGCAGTTCTTC CASSLLQGSHNEQFF
- TRBJ2-7 TRBD1 TRBV6-5 TGTGCCAGCAGTTACAGTATGGGACAGGGTATGTCCGAGCAGTACTTC CASSYSMGQGMSEQYF
- TRBJ2-1 - TRBV2 TGTGCCAGCAGTCTCACAGGGCCCCGCAATGAGCAGTTCTTC CASSLTGPRNEQFF
few TRBJ2-5 - TRBV7-8 TGTGCCAGCAGCTTAGACGGGGGTAGGGGTTGGGAGGAGACCCAGTACTTC CASSLDGGRGWEETQYF
few TRBJ2-5 - TRBV7-6 TGTGCCAGCAGCTTTAGGACAGAGGGGGGAGAGACCCAGTACTTC CASSFRTEGGETQYF
many TRBJ2-2 - TRBV11-2 TGTGCCAGCAGCTTAGAAACAGGGAGGACCGGGGAGCTGTTTTTT CASSLETGRTGELFF
- TRBJ1-1 TRBD1 TRBV12-3/TRBV12-4 TGTGCCAGCAGTTTGACAGGGTCCTTTGAAGCTTTCTTT CASSLTGSFEAFF
- TRBJ1-1 TRBD1 TRBV5-1 TGCGCCAGCAGCGACCTGACAGGGGGCTCCCCTGAAGCTTTCTTT CASSDLTGGSPEAFF
- TRBJ1-1 TRBD1 TRBV5-6 TGTGCCAGCAGCTTGGAATATGTGCTAGGGACAGGAGCTTTCTTT CASSLEYVLGTGAFF
- TRBJ2-1 - TRBV5-1 TGCGCCAGCAGCATTGGGGGGCCTTCCGATGAGCAGTTCTTC CASSIGGPSDEQFF
- TRBJ1-2 TRBD1 TRBV28 TGTGCCAGCAGTTTATTAGTCAGGCAGGGGGCTTTTAACTATGGCTACACCTTC CASSLLVRQGAFNYGYTF
many TRBJ1-2 - TRBV7-2 TGTGCCAGCAGCCCCGTCTGGGATGGCTACACCTTC CASSPVWDGYTF
- TRBJ2-4 TRBD1 TRBV27 TGTGCCAGCAGTCCTACCCCCGGGGGACAGGAACTAGCCAAAAACATTCAGTACTTC CASSPTPGGQELAKNIQYF
few TRBJ2-1 - TRBV27 TGTGCCAGCAGTTTATTCTGGACACCCTACAATGAGCAGTTCTTC CASSLFWTPYNEQFF
- TRBJ1-1 - TRBV19 TGTGTCAGTAGCGACACGGCGAACACTGAAGCTTTCTTT CVSSDTANTEAFF
- TRBJ2-1 TRBD1 TRBV4-1 TGCGCCAGCAGCCAATGGACAGGGGGCGAGGGCAATGAGCAGTTCTTC CASSQWTGGEGNEQFF
few TRBJ2-3 - TRBV2 TGTGCCAGCAGTGATGGTGGGAGGCGACAGGTCACAGATACGCAGTATTTT CASSDGGRRQVTDTQYF
- TRBJ1-5 - TRBV5-6 TGTGCCAGCAGCCCCCATTCGGGCCAGCCCCAGCATTTT CASSPHSGQPQHF
few TRBJ1-6 - TRBV6-5 TGTGCCAGCAGTCAAGGGACGGAAAGCTCCTATAATTCACCCCTCCACTTT CASSQGTESSYNSPLHF
- TRBJ1-5 - TRBV12-5 TGTGCTAGTGGTCCGGGGGACTATCATAATCAGCCCCAGCATTTT CASGPGDYHNQPQHF
few TRBJ2-5 TRBD2 TRBV27 TGTGCCAGCAGTCTGACCCCAGTACTAGCGCGGATCCCCCAAGAGACCCAGTACTTC CASSLTPVLARIPQETQYF
few TRBJ1-2 TRBD1 TRBV6-5 TGTGCCAGCAGTTACCAGGGACAGTACTATGGCTACACCTTC CASSYQGQYYGYTF
many TRBJ1-4 - TRBV4-3 TGTGCCAGCAGTGGGGGGACCGCAACTAATGAAAAACTGTTTTTT CASSGGTATNEKLFF
few TRBJ1-4 TRBD1 TRBV6-5 TGTGCCAGCCAGGACAGGGGAACTAATGAAAAACTGTTTTTT CASQDRGTNEKLFF
- TRBJ2-1 - TRBV7-9 TGTGCCAGCAGCCAGGGGGGAAAGGAGCAGTTCTTC CASSQGGKEQFF
- TRBJ2-7 - TRBV12-3/TRBV12-4 TGTGCCAGCAGTTTAAGGCAGGGGGACTTCTACGAGCAGTACTTC CASSLRQGDFYEQYF
- TRBJ2-1 - TRBV20-1 TGCAGTGCTAACGACAATGAGCAGTTCTTC CSANDNEQFF
once TRBJ2-5 TRBD1 TRBV7-9 TGTGCCAGCAGCTCGACAGGGGATACGGAGACCCAGTACTTC CASSSTGDTETQYF
once TRBJ1-1 - TRBV5-6 TGTGCCAACAGCTTCCGGGGGAGCTTGAACACTGAAGCTTTCTTT CANSFRGSLNTEAFF
few TRBJ2-1 - TRBV28 TGTGCCAGCAGTTTGTCTTTAGTCGGGACCGTTCAGTTCTTC CASSLSLVGTVQFF
few TRBJ2-3 - TRBV29-1 TGCAGCGTACAGGTCGTAGGTACAGATACGCAGTATTTT CSVQVVGTDTQYF
few TRBJ2-2 TRBD2 TRBV20-1 TGCAGTGCTAGAGACAGGAGTAGCGGGACGAACACCGGGGAGCTGTTTTTT CSARDRSSGTNTGELFF
many TRBJ2-5 TRBD2 TRBV12-3/TRBV12-4 TGTGCCAGCAGTTATAGCGGGGGGTCCCAAGAGACCCAGTACTTC CASSYSGGSQETQYF
many TRBJ2-1 TRBD1 TRBV7-8 TGTGCCAGCAGCCTTACAATCGGGGACAGAAACTACAATGAGCAGTTCTTC CASSLTIGDRNYNEQFF
few TRBJ2-5 TRBD1 TRBV6-2/TRBV6-3 TGTGCCAGCAGTCAACGACAGGGTCCAGAGACCCAGTACTTC CASSQRQGPETQYF
- TRBJ2-1 - TRBV5-6 TGTGCCAGCATTCAAGGGCGGTTCAATGAGCAGTTCTTC CASIQGRFNEQFF
few TRBJ2-5 TRBD2 TRBV5-6 TGTGCCAGCAGCTTGGAACTAGCGGGGGGGCCCGGAACCCAAGAGACCCAGTACTTC CASSLELAGGPGTQETQYF
many TRBJ1-4 - TRBV7-2 TGTGCCAGCAGCTTAAATCGTTTAGGGAGCGACGACATATTCAGGGAAAAACTGTTTTTT CASSLNRLGSDDIFREKLFF
- TRBJ2-7 TRBD1 TRBV5-1 TGCGCCAGCACCAACGGACAGGGCGAGCAGTACTTC CASTNGQGEQYF
many TRBJ2-3 TRBD1 TRBV7-9 TGTGCCAGCAGTTCCCGGACAGGGCTGACAGATACGCAGTATTTT CASSSRTGLTDTQYF
- TRBJ2-3 - TRBV10-3 TGTGCCATCAGATCAAAAGATACGCAGTATTTT CAIRSKDTQYF
few TRBJ1-6 - TRBV7-6 TGTGCCAGCAGCCGGAGGGCGGAAGGGTCACCCCTCCACTTT CASSRRAEGSPLHF
- TRBJ1-4 - TRBV5-6 TGTGCCAGCAGCTTGGGAGGGACTAATGAAAAACTGTTTTTT CASSLGGTNEKLFF
- TRBJ1-1 - TRBV18 TGTGCCAGCTCACCCTCGGGCTGGTGGGCCGGCACCAAGGACACTGAAGCTTTCTTT CASSPSGWWAGTKDTEAFF
- TRBJ1-2 TRBD1 TRBV4-3 TGCGCCAGCAGCATGGAGACAGGGCACTATGGCTACACCTTC CASSMETGHYGYTF
- TRBJ1-4 - TRBV6-5 TGTGCCAGCAGCCTTTCTCGGACTAATGAAAAACTGTTTTTT CASSLSRTNEKLFF
- TRBJ1-1 - TRBV27 TGTGCCAGCAGCCTATTGGCGGGGCGGACTGAAGCTTTCTTT CASSLLAGRTEAFF
few TRBJ2-3 TRBD2 TRBV6-1 TGTGCCAGCTACCCGGGACTAGCCTTCCCAGATACGCAGTATTTT CASYPGLAFPDTQYF